The T cell receptor beta chain described here comes from a study of response to subunit inactivated influenza vaccine (dated by TCRdb to 2017 to 2018). Some background on the complete study: The study used deep quantitative T cell receptor repertoire profiling to track responses to a trivalent subunit inactivated influenza vaccine.

The receptor library was made with RT-PCR. The sequencer listed for this sample is Illumina HiSeq 2500. TCRdb reanalyzed the raw reads on its own, using fastp at Q25 for trimming and MiXCR for clone calling, and kept in-frame beta chains. Merged by CDR3 protein, the rows form single entries marked with the most common genes and DNA. This sample gives roughly 290,000 distinct CDR3 sequences in total; 21% of them show up just once. The ten top clones hold 10% of the sample. The CDR3 contains 14 residues, cysteine and phenylalanine counted. Kept here is only the CDR3 DNA, which spans 42 bases and is read in frame from base 1. CDR1 and CDR2 (MDHEN, SYDVKM) derive from the germline V gene. V loses 5 bases of germline sequence and J loses 4 bases, and the interval between the two ends is 14 bases. Study-level results and caveats: It was suggested by the authors that each seasonal influenza vaccination may recruit only a limited number of new T cells.

This clonotype showed up just a few times. Its antigen is still unknown. It has no much larger one-base neighbor in the sample; base qualities were not kept. This clonotype was sampled from a man aged 45-69 years who received an inactivated influenza vaccine. Donor details come from another sample of the same person, matched by shared clones. This material consisted of PBMCs from blood, taken less than 22 months after vaccination. The sequence links TRBV28 to TRBJ2-5; tentative D gene TRBD2, with 6 bases matching. The CDR3 reads CASSGDFPAETQYF. The DNA sequence follows: TGTGCCAGCAGTGGGGACTTCCCCGCAGAGACCCAGTACTTC.